The rows below give T cell receptor beta chains drawn from one sample of a study of memory CD4+ T cells and cytomegalovirus serostatus. Produced via immunoSEQ multiplex PCR; TCRdb's table is partial and in-frame only. The sample yields 55,000 to 75,000 clones, approximately 78% seen once. The source material was memory CD4+ T cells from blood. The receptors stem from an adult in good health and CMV-seronegative. The CDR3 runs from the conserved cysteine through the conserved F or W.

v_call	j_call	cdr3_aa
TRBV19	TRBJ2-6	CASSTSRVSGANVLTF
TRBV7-9	TRBJ1-4	CASSLSNEKLFF
TRBV5-1	TRBJ2-2	CASRSDSLNTGELFF
TRBV5-6	TRBJ2-3	CASSIGPGSTDTQYF
TRBV29-1	TRBJ1-4	CSVAGVATNEKLFF
TRBV2	TRBJ2-4	CASSGGITGGIQYF
TRBV2	TRBJ1-5	CASGRDSRQHF
TRBV18	TRBJ2-1	CASSPRVYNEQFF
TRBV6-6	TRBJ2-1	CASSLPPGQGINEQFF
TRBV25-1	TRBJ2-5	CASSEGAETQYF
TRBV5-4	TRBJ2-2	CASSLGGGATGELFF
TRBV5-1	TRBJ2-5	CASSLSQETQYF
TRBV28	TRBJ1-5	CATRRSSNQPQHF
TRBV10-3	TRBJ2-1	CAISPSGASGNEQFF
TRBV7-3	TRBJ2-3	CASSLGLQTDTQYF
TRBV2	TRBJ2-2	CASSKQNTGELFF
TRBV6-1	TRBJ1-5	CASSDGGAWYSNQPQHF
TRBV7-2	TRBJ2-5	CASTYWGRGEQETQYF
TRBV10-3	TRBJ1-1	CAIRGQGGNTEAFF
TRBV19	TRBJ1-2	CASSLLGAGYTF
TRBV5-6	TRBJ2-3	CASSLIGPLTTDTQYF
TRBV19	TRBJ1-1	CASSKGARNLNTEAFF
TRBV2	TRBJ1-5	CASSPDRGHNQPQHF
TRBV19	TRBJ1-1	CASSTPQGAGNTEAFF
TRBV7-6	TRBJ2-3	CASSKTRGAQYF
TRBV28	TRBJ1-2	CASSQNTGNYGYTF
TRBV15	TRBJ2-6	CATSSYPSGGSGANVLTF
TRBV7-2	TRBJ2-3	CASKTGAGVTDTQYF
TRBV7-9	TRBJ1-5	CASSLGGTTSNQPQHF
TRBV6-1	TRBJ2-1	CASSEGAADNEQFF
TRBV4-1	TRBJ2-3	CASSQVGGPGVSTDTQYF
TRBV6-6	TRBJ1-1	CASNRPSGNTEAFF
TRBV10-1	TRBJ2-1	CAGPSGGGGVFREQFF
TRBV6-1	TRBJ2-7	CASSAGLAGPLYEQYF
TRBV7-2	TRBJ2-7	CASSLAGLAGGEQYF
TRBV30	TRBJ1-5	CAWSVGQGHQPQHF
TRBV6-6	TRBJ1-2	CASSYSDSSPYGYTF
TRBV4-2	TRBJ2-3	CASSQDNGEGDTQYF
TRBV6-1	TRBJ2-7	CASSVYRGDEQYF
TRBV21-1	TRBJ1-2	CASSKGRAGGGFNYGYTF
TRBV4-2	TRBJ1-2	CASSPQGVIGYGYTF